This T cell receptor (beta chain) was obtained from a study of kidney transplant recipient with SARS-CoV-2 infection. This clonotype was found many times. The CDR3 consists of 16 residues. The germline gives CDR1 SGHRS, CDR2 YFSETQ. V lost 7 bases and J lost 4, with 23 bases in between. TCRdb reprocessed the reads via MiXCR and lists one record per CDR3 protein. The sample holds some 220,000 distinct CDR3 sequences, about 28% seen once. The TCR originated in a male patient in his 30s who had COVID-19 and was a kidney transplant recipient. These T cells may partly come from the graft donor. The sample was a blood sample, taken at baseline and between days 110 and 120 from a kidney transplant recipient. The rearrangement links TRBV5-1 to TRBJ1-2; no firm D call. The CDR3 bases are TGCGCCAGCGAGGATCCATCGGTTCGAAAGACCTATGGCTACACCTTC. It is translated as CASEDPSVRKTYGYTF.